A selection of T cell receptor beta chains follows, all from one sample in a study of T cells after yellow fever vaccination. In TCRdb, the 5' RACE reads were re-called with MiXCR into one record per CDR3 protein. The table lists hundreds of thousands of distinct CDR3 sequences, 4.1% of them singletons, with around 25% in the top ten. The sequences come from PBMCs, collected 5 days after the yellow fever booster vaccination. Receptors originate from a man between 18 and 29 years old who received the YFV17D yellow fever vaccine. CDR3s include the opening cysteine and the closing phenylalanine or tryptophan. The D gene is left open where the match is weak. Clone size is stated in some rows and not others, as once, few, many or a class when expanded.

length	D	size	V	J	CDR3	DNA
15	.	few	TRBV6-6	TRBJ1-2	CASSPDLKGGYGYTF	TGTGCCAGCAGTCCCGATCTGAAAGGCGGCTATGGCTACACCTTC
12	.	few	TRBV10-3	TRBJ2-3	CATRQEPDTQYF	TGTGCCACCCGACAGGAACCAGATACGCAGTATTTT
16	TRBD1	.	TRBV18	TRBJ2-6	CASSLDRDPGANVLTF	TGTGCCAGCTCCCTCGACAGGGACCCTGGGGCCAACGTCCTGACTTTC
16	TRBD1	.	TRBV12-3/TRBV12-4	TRBJ2-3	CASSPMRGEGANTQYF	TGTGCCAGCAGTCCCATGAGGGGCGAGGGGGCCAATACGCAGTATTTT
12	TRBD2	few	TRBV13	TRBJ2-1	CASSWTGTNKFF	TGTGCCAGCAGTTGGACCGGGACTAATAAGTTCTTC
13	.	few	TRBV5-4	TRBJ1-1	CASSLLLSAEAFF	TGTGCCAGCAGCTTGCTTCTTAGCGCTGAAGCTTTCTTT
15	.	.	TRBV11-2	TRBJ2-5	CASSLSTSREETQYF	TGTGCCAGCAGCTTAAGTACATCAAGGGAAGAGACCCAGTACTTC
17	.	.	TRBV14	TRBJ2-7	CASSQGPGSVMAYEQYF	TGTGCCAGCAGCCAAGGCCCTGGGTCAGTGATGGCCTACGAGCAGTACTTC
16	TRBD1	many	TRBV2	TRBJ2-2	CASSLQGKGYTGELFF	TGTGCCAGCAGTCTACAGGGGAAAGGATACACCGGGGAGCTGTTTTTT
13	.	.	TRBV6-6	TRBJ2-5	CASSPATQETQYF	TGTGCCAGCAGTCCGGCTACACAAGAGACCCAGTACTTC
15	.	few	TRBV5-1	TRBJ2-2	CASSLAGFYDGELFF	TGCGCCAGCAGCTTGGCCGGGTTTTACGACGGGGAGCTGTTTTTT
15	.	.	TRBV19	TRBJ2-2	CASHWAAANTGELFF	TGTGCCAGCCATTGGGCGGCCGCGAACACCGGGGAGCTGTTTTTT
14	.	many	TRBV6-1	TRBJ1-2	CASSSQGSYYGYTF	TGTGCCAGCAGTAGCCAGGGCAGCTACTATGGCTACACCTTC
14	.	many	TRBV7-2	TRBJ1-2	CASSFRTPNYGYTF	TGTGCCAGCAGCTTCCGAACTCCGAACTATGGCTACACCTTC
14	TRBD2	many	TRBV15	TRBJ2-3	CATSSGGGTDTQYF	TGTGCCACCAGCAGCGGGGGGGGCACAGATACGCAGTATTTT
17	.	few	TRBV4-2	TRBJ1-5	CASSQDFGGEGNQPQHF	TGTGCCAGCAGCCAAGATTTCGGTGGGGAGGGCAATCAGCCCCAGCATTTT
15	.	.	TRBV27	TRBJ2-1	CASSLGLPTTNEQFF	TGTGCCAGCAGTTTAGGACTTCCCACAACGAATGAGCAGTTCTTC
15	TRBD1	.	TRBV19	TRBJ2-7	CASTRTGGSVGEQYF	TGTGCCAGTACCAGGACAGGGGGCTCCGTAGGTGAGCAGTACTTC
15	.	many	TRBV5-1	TRBJ2-3	CASSRTPQEADTQYF	TGCGCCAGCAGCCGGACGCCACAGGAGGCAGATACGCAGTATTTT
16	.	few	TRBV5-1	TRBJ2-1	CASSSVQGPSYNEQFF	TGCGCCAGCAGCTCGGTGCAGGGCCCATCCTACAATGAGCAGTTCTTC
15	TRBD1	.	TRBV20-1	TRBJ2-7	CSARDRDRGLDEQYF	TGCAGTGCTAGAGACCGGGACAGGGGGCTCGACGAGCAGTACTTC
13	.	many	TRBV10-3	TRBJ2-3	CAITKTELDTQYF	TGTGCCATCACGAAGACCGAATTAGATACGCAGTATTTT
13	TRBD1	many	TRBV6-5	TRBJ2-2	CAFRDRLTGELFF	TGTGCCTTCCGGGACAGGCTCACCGGGGAGCTGTTTTTT
16	TRBD2	.	TRBV20-1	TRBJ2-1	CSAMVLLAGTYNEQFF	TGCAGTGCCATGGTTCTCCTAGCGGGGACCTACAATGAGCAGTTCTTC
15	.	few	TRBV10-3	TRBJ1-6	CAISESTLSRSPLHF	TGTGCCATCAGTGAGTCGACTCTGTCAAGGTCACCCCTCCACTTT